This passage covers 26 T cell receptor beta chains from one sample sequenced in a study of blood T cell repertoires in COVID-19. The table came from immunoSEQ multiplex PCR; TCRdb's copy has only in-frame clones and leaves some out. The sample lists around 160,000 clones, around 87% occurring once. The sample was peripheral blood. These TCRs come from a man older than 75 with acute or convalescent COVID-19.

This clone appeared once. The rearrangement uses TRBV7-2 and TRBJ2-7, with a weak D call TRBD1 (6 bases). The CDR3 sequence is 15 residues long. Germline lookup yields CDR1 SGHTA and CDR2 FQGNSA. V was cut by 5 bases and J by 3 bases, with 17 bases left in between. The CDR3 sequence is CASSPIGAGVYEQYF. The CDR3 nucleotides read TGTGCCAGCAGCCCAATCGGGGCAGGGGTCTACGAGCAGTACTTC.

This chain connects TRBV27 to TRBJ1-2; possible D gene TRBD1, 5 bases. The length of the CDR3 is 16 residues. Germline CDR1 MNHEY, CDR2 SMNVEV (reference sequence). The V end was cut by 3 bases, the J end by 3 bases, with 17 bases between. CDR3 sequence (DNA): TGTGCCAGCAGTTTTGGCCCCCAGGGAACCCACTATGGCTACACCTTC. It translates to CASSFGPQGTHYGYTF.

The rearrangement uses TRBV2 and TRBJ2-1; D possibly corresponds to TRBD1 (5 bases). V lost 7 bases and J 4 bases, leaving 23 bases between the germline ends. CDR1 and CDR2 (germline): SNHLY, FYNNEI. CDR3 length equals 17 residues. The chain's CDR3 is CASMQGSARPGYNEQFF. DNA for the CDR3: TGTGCCAGCATGCAGGGTTCCGCGAGGCCAGGGTACAATGAGCAGTTCTTC. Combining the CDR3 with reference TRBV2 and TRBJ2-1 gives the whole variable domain EPEVTQTPSHQVTQMGQEVILRCVPISNHLYFYWYRQILGQKVEFLVSFYNNEISEKSEIFDDQFSVERPDGSNFTLKIRSTKLEDSAMYFCASMQGSARPGYNEQFFGPGTRLTVL.

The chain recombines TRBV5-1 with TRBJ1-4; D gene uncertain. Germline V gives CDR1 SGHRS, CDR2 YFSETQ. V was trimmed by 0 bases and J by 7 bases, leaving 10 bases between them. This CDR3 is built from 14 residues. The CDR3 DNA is TGCGCCAGCAGCTTGGGGGAGAGGAGTGAAAAACTGTTTTTT. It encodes CASSLGERSEKLFF.

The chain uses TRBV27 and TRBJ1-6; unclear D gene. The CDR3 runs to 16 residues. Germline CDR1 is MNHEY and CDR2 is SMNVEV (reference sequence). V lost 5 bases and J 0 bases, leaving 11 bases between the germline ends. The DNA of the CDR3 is TGTGCCAGCAGTCTACGGGGTAGCTCCTATAATTCACCCCTCCACTTT. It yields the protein CASSLRGSSYNSPLHF.

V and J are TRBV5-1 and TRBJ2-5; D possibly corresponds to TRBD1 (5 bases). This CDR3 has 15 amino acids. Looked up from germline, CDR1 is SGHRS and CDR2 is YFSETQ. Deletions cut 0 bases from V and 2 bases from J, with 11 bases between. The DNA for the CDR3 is TGCGCCAGCAGCTTGGCACAGGATCAACAAGAGACCCAGTACTTC. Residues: CASSLAQDQQETQYF.

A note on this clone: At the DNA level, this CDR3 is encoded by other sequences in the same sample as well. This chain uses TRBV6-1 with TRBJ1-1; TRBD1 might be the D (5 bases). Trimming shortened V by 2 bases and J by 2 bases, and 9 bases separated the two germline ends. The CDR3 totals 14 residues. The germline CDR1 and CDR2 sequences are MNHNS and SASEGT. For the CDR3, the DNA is TGTGCCAGCAGTGAACAGGGTGTAAACACTGAAGCTTTCTTT. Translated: CASSEQGVNTEAFF.

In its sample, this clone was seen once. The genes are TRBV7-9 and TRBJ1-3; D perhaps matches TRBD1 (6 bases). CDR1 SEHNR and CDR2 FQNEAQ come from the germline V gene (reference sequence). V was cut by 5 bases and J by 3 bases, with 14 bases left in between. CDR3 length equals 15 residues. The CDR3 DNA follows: TGTGCCAGCAGCCAGAGATGGGGGCTTGGAAACACCATATATTTT. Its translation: CASSQRWGLGNTIYF.

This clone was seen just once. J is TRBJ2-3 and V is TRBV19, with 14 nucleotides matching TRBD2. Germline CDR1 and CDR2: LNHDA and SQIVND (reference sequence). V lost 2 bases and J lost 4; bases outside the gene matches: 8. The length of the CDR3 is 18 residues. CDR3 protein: CASSITGLAGDRADTQYF. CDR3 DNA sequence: TGTGCCAGTAGTATAACGGGACTAGCGGGAGATCGGGCAGATACGCAGTATTTT.

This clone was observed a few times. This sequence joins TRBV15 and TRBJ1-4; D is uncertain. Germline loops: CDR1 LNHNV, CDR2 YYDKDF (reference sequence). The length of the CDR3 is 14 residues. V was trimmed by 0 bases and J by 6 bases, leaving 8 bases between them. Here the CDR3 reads CATSRDYVDEKLFF. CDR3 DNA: TGTGCCACCAGCAGAGACTACGTGGATGAAAAACTGTTTTTT.

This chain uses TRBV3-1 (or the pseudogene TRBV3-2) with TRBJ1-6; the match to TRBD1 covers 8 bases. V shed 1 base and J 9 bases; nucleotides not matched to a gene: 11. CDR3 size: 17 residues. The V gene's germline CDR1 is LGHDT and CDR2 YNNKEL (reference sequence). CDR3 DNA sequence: TGTGCCAGCAGCCAAGCTTTGACAGGGGTTGTAGGTTCACCCCTCCACTTT. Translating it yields CASSQALTGVVGSPLHF.

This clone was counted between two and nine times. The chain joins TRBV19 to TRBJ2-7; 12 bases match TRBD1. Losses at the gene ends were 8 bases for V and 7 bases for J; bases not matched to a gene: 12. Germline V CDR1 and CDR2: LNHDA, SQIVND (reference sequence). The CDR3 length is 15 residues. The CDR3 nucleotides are TGTGCCAGTGGCGAACCGGGACAGGGGGCGCGGGAGCAGTACTTC. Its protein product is CASGEPGQGAREQYF. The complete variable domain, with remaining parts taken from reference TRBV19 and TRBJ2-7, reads DGGITQSPKYLFRKEGQNVTLSCEQNLNHDAMYWYRQDPGQGLRLIYYSQIVNDFQKGDIAEGYSVSREKKESFPLTVTSAQKNPTAFYLCASGEPGQGAREQYFGPGTRLTVT.

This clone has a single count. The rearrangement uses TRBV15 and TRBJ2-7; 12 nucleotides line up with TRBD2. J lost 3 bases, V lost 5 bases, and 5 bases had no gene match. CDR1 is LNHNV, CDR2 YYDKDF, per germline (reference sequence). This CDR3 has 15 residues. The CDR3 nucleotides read TGTGCCACCAGCCCTAGCGGGAGGGCTGGCTACGAGCAGTACTTC. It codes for CATSPSGRAGYEQYF. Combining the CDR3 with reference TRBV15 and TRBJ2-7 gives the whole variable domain DAMVIQNPRYQVTQFGKPVTLSCSQTLNHNVMYWYQQKSSQAPKLLFHYYDKDFNNEADTPDNFQSRRPNTSFCFLDIRSPGLGDTAMYLCATSPSGRAGYEQYFGPGTRLTVT.

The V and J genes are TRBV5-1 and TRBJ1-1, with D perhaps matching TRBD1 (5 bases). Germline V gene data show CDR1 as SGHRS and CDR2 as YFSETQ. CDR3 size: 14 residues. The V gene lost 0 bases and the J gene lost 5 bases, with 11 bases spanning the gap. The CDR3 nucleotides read TGCGCCAGCAGCTTGGAGGGGATTGGTACTGAAGCTTTCTTT. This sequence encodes CASSLEGIGTEAFF.

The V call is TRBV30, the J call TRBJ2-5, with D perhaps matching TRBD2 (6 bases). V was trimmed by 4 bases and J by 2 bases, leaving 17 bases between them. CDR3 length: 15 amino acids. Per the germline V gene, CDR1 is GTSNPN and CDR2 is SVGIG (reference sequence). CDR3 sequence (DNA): TGTGCCTGGATGCTGGTCGCGACTAGACAAGAGACCCAGTACTTC. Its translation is CAWMLVATRQETQYF.

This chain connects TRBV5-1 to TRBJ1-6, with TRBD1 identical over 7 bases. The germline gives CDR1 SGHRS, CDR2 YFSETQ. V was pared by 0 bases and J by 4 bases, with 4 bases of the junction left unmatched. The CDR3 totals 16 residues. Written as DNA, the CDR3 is TGCGCCAGCAGCTTGGGGGGACAGTTGTATAATTCACCCCTCCACTTT. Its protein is CASSLGGQLYNSPLHF.

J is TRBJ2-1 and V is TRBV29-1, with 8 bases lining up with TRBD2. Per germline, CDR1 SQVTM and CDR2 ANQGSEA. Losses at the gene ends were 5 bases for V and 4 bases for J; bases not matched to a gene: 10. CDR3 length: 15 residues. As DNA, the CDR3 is TGCAGCGTTACCAACCGACCGGGGGGGTACAATGAGCAGTTCTTC. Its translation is CSVTNRPGGYNEQFF.

CDR3 nucleotides: TGTGCCTGGGGGGGACAGTTCTATGGCTACACCTTC. It is translated as CAWGGQFYGYTF. The chain carries TRBV30 and TRBJ1-2; TRBD1 matches 7 bases. The CDR3 spans 12 residues. Germline V gene lookup returns CDR1 GTSNPN and CDR2 SVGIG (reference sequence). The V segment lost 5 bases and the J segment 4 bases; nucleotides outside the gene matches: 4. Full variable domain (missing parts from reference TRBV30 and TRBJ1-2): SQTIHQWPATLVQPVGSPLSLECTVEGTSNPNLYWYRQAAGRGLQLLFYSVGIGQISSEVPQNLSASRPQDRQFILSSKKLLLSDSGFYLCAWGGQFYGYTFGSGTRLTVV.

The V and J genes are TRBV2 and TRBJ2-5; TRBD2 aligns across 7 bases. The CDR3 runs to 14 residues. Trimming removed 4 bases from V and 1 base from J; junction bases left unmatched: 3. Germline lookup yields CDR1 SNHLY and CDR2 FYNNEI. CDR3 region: CASSASSGQETQYF. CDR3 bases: TGTGCCAGCAGTGCATCTAGCGGCCAAGAGACCCAGTACTTC.

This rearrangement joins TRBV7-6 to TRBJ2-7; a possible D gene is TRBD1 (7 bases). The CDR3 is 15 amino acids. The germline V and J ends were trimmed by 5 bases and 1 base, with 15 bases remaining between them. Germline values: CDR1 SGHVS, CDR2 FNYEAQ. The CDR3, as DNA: TGTGCCAGCAGCCGGGAGACAGGGCCATCCTACGAGCAGTACTTC. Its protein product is CASSRETGPSYEQYF.

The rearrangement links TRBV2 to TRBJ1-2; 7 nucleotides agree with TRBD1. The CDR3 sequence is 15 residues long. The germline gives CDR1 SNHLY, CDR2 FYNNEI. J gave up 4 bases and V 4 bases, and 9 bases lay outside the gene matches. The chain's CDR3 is CASSAELDRAYGYTF. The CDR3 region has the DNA TGTGCCAGCAGTGCTGAACTAGACAGGGCCTATGGCTACACCTTC.

CDR3 bases: TGTGCCAGCAGCTTAGCAGGGGGTAGCTACGAGCAGTACTTC. Translating gives CASSLAGGSYEQYF. The chain couples TRBV7-2 to TRBJ2-7, with D possibly matching TRBD1 (6 bases). Germline loops: CDR1 SGHTA, CDR2 FQGNSA. Trimming removed 0 bases at V and 3 bases at J, with 9 bases between. The CDR3 covers 14 residues. Supplemented by reference TRBV7-2 and TRBJ2-7, the full variable domain reads GAGVSQSPSNKVTEKGKDVELRCDPISGHTALYWYRQSLGQGLEFLIYFQGNSAPDKSGLPSDRFSAERTGGSVSTLTIQRTQQEDSAVYLCASSLAGGSYEQYFGPGTRLTVT.

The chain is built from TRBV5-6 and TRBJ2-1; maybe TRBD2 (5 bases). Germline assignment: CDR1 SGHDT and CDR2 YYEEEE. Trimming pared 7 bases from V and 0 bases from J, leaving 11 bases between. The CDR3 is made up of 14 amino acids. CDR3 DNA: TGTGCCAGCCACTGGCTAGCCTCCTACAATGAGCAGTTCTTC. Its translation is CASHWLASYNEQFF.

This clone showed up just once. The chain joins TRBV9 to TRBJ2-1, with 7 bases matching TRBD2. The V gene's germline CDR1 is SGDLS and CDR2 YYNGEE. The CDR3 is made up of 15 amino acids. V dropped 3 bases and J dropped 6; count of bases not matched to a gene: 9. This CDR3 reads CASSALGVAGNEQFF. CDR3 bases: TGTGCCAGCAGCGCCCTCGGGGTAGCGGGCAATGAGCAGTTCTTC. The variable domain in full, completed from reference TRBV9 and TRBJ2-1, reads DSGVTQTPKHLITATGQRVTLRCSPRSGDLSVYWYQQSLDQGLQFLIQYYNGEERAKGNILERFSAQQFPDLHSELNLSSLELGDSALYFCASSALGVAGNEQFFGPGTRLTVL.

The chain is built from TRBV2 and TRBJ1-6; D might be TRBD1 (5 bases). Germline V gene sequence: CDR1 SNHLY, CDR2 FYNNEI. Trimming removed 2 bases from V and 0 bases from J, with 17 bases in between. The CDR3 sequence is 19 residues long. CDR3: CASSEIQGRVASYNSPLHF. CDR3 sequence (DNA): TGTGCCAGCAGTGAAATTCAAGGCAGGGTAGCCTCCTATAATTCACCCCTCCACTTT.

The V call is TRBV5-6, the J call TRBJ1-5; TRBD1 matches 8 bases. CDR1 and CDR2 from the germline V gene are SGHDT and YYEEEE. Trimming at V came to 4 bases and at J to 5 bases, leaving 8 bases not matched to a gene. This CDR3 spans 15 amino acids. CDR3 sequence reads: CASSLRGTGHQPQHF. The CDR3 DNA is TGTGCCAGCAGCCTCAGGGGGACAGGCCATCAGCCCCAGCATTTT. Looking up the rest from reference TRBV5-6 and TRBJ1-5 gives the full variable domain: DAGVTQSPTHLIKTRGQQVTLRCSPKSGHDTVSWYQQALGQGPQFIFQYYEEEERQRGNFPDRFSGHQFPNYSSELNVNALLLGDSALYLCASSLRGTGHQPQHFGDGTRLSIL.